The 15 T cell receptor beta chains reported below all come from one sample, sequenced in a study of blood T cell repertoires in COVID-19. The data were produced by immunoSEQ multiplex PCR, yet TCRdb's version contains in-frame clones alone and is incomplete. The sample contains approximately 240,000 clones, 88% of which appear only once. The sequencing input was peripheral blood. These receptors were collected from a middle-aged woman who had recovered from COVID-19.

This clone was recorded a few times. The gene calls are TRBV5-1 and TRBJ2-7; D is unclear. Germline assignment: CDR1 SGHRS and CDR2 YFSETQ. Trimming left V 1 base short and J 7 bases short, with 6 bases between. The length of the CDR3 is 11 residues. The CDR3, as DNA: TGCGCCAGCAGCTTGATGGAGGAGCAGTACTTC. Protein: CASSLMEEQYF.

The J gene is TRBJ2-7, the V gene TRBV30, with D maybe TRBD1 (5 bases). V was pared by 5 bases and J by 0 bases, with 14 bases between. The CDR3 consists of 14 residues. CDR1 is GTSNPN, CDR2 SVGIG, per germline (reference sequence). The CDR3 nucleotides read TGTGCCTGGTCTTGGGGCGGAACCTCCTACGAGCAGTACTTC. Its translation is CAWSWGGTSYEQYF.

The chain couples TRBV30 to TRBJ2-2; D may be TRBD1 (6 bases). This CDR3 is built from 14 residues. V was clipped by 5 bases and J by 5 bases, with 15 bases between them. The germline gives CDR1 GTSNPN, CDR2 SVGIG (reference sequence). The CDR3 reads CAWDGAGVTGELFF. The CDR3 DNA sequence: TGTGCCTGGGACGGGGCAGGGGTGACCGGGGAGCTGTTTTTT.

The chain is built from TRBV19 and TRBJ1-2, with 8 nucleotides matching TRBD1. Per the germline V gene, CDR1 is LNHDA and CDR2 is SQIVND (reference sequence). The CDR3 has 13 residues. The trim removed 5 bases at V and 7 bases at J, leaving 6 bases unmatched. CDR3 DNA sequence: TGTGCCAGTAGTGAACAGGGGGAACTTGGCTACACCTTC. Translation gives CASSEQGELGYTF.

The chain employs TRBV4-1 and TRBJ1-3; 7 bases fit TRBD1. The V segment lost 0 bases and the J segment 4 bases; nucleotides outside the gene matches: 6. CDR3 size: 16 residues. Germline V gene sequence: CDR1 MGHRA, CDR2 YSYEKL. Written as DNA, the CDR3 is TGCGCCAGCAGCCAAGATGCGGGACAGAGGGGAAACACCATATATTTT. Its protein product is CASSQDAGQRGNTIYF.

V usage is TRBV5-5 and J usage is TRBJ1-2; 10 nucleotides align to TRBD1. Germline values: CDR1 SGHKS, CDR2 YYEKEE (reference sequence). The CDR3 contains 16 residues. J gave up 4 bases and V 4 bases, and 10 bases lay outside the gene matches. This chain's CDR3 is CASSLGQGGYGYGYTF. The CDR3 DNA reads TGTGCCAGCAGCCTCGGACAGGGGGGTTATGGCTATGGCTACACCTTC. The full variable domain, in which reference TRBV5-5 and TRBJ1-2 provide the parts outside the CDR3, is DAGVTQSPTHLIKTRGQQVTLRCSPISGHKSVSWYQQVLGQGPQFIFQYYEKEERGRGNFPDRFSARQFPNYSSELNVNALLLGDSALYLCASSLGQGGYGYGYTFGSGTRLTVV.

J is TRBJ1-2 and V is TRBV18; D is perhaps TRBD1 (5 bases). The V gene's germline CDR1 is KGHSH and CDR2 LQKENI. The CDR3 length is 16 residues. Trimming took off 2 bases at V and 1 base at J, with 14 bases between the two ends. The CDR3: CASSPVKQEINYGYTF. In DNA, the CDR3 is TGTGCCAGCTCACCAGTAAAACAGGAAATTAACTATGGCTACACCTTC.

This chain uses TRBV14 with TRBJ2-1; 9 positions agree with TRBD2. With 1 base clipped from V and 0 bases from J, the junction kept 10 bases outside the gene matches. Germline-derived CDR1 and CDR2 are SGHDN and FVKESK. The CDR3 has 19 amino acids. This CDR3 reads CASSQASLASGASYNEQFF. In DNA, the CDR3 is TGTGCCAGCAGCCAAGCATCCTTGGCTAGCGGGGCCTCCTACAATGAGCAGTTCTTC.

This clone occurred once. The chain's CDR3 is CATIGQTYEQYF. CDR3 in DNA: TGTGCCACCATAGGACAGACCTACGAGCAGTACTTC. This sequence joins TRBV6-6 and TRBJ2-7, with D possibly being TRBD1 (6 bases). The CDR3 contains 12 residues. The germline CDR1 and CDR2 sequences are MNHNY and SVGAGI (reference sequence). The ends were cut back, 10 bases at V and 2 bases at J, with 12 bases in the middle.

This chain uses TRBV10-3 with TRBJ2-5, with TRBD1 identical over 9 bases. J gave up 5 bases and V 11 bases, and 9 bases lay outside the gene matches. This CDR3 spans 13 amino acids. Germline assignment: CDR1 ENHRY and CDR2 SYGVKD. The DNA of the CDR3 is TGTGCCGGGGGACAGGGAATGGTGGAGACCCAGTACTTC. This translates into CAGGQGMVETQYF.

The chain carries TRBV7-2 and TRBJ2-1; 10 positions agree with TRBD2. Germline lookup yields CDR1 SGHTA and CDR2 FQGNSA. The CDR3 has 19 amino acids. Germline trimming cut 6 bases from V and 7 bases from J; bases unmatched to any gene: 21. The CDR3 nucleotides are TGTGCCAGCAGACAGTCGATGGTGGCTAGCGGGAGATATGATAATGAGCAGTTCTTC. Its translation is CASRQSMVASGRYDNEQFF.

This clone was found once. The chain recombines TRBV3-1 (or the pseudogene TRBV3-2) with TRBJ1-3; D unclear. Germline V gene data show CDR1 as LGHDT and CDR2 as YNNKEL (reference sequence). Trimming stripped 1 base from V and 0 bases from J, with 4 bases between. This CDR3 comprises 14 residues. DNA for the CDR3: TGTGCCAGCAGCCAAGCTAGCTCTGGAAACACCATATATTTT. Translating it yields CASSQASSGNTIYF.

V usage is TRBV7-3 and J usage is TRBJ2-2; TRBD2 matches at 8 bases. CDR1 is SGHTA and CDR2 is FQGTGA in the germline V gene. The CDR3 is made up of 15 amino acids. The V and J ends lost 0 bases and 8 bases, in that order; junction bases with no gene match: 5. DNA for the CDR3: TGTGCCAGCAGCTTAACGCGGACTAGCCCTGGGGAGCTGTTTTTT. It yields the protein CASSLTRTSPGELFF.

The chain joins TRBV19 to TRBJ1-4; no reliable D call. Germline assignment: CDR1 LNHDA and CDR2 SQIVND (reference sequence). V dropped 10 bases and J dropped 9 bases, with 12 bases sitting between them. This CDR3 has 11 residues. This chain's CDR3 is CATRVGQKLFF. The CDR3 DNA follows: TGTGCCACAAGAGTTGGGCAAAAACTGTTTTTT.

The V and J genes are TRBV7-9 and TRBJ1-4, with TRBD1 as a possible D gene (5 bases). The CDR3 covers 15 residues. Looked up from germline, CDR1 is SEHNR and CDR2 is FQNEAQ (reference sequence). V was clipped by 3 bases and J by 7 bases, with 15 bases between them. The CDR3 sequence is CASSFGQGGSEKLFF. In DNA, the CDR3 is TGTGCCAGCAGCTTTGGCCAGGGAGGAAGTGAAAAACTGTTTTTT.